Given below is one T cell receptor beta chain in context. In the study's own analysis: Reference gene primer amplification gave estimated nucleated cell counts. TCRdb's copy holds only in-frame clones and misses some; the assay was immunoSEQ multiplex PCR. V and J calls and clone size are as listed in that table; D and trimming were resolved from the DNA. The sample consists of 150,000 to 200,000 clones, 70% to 90% of them appearing once. The source of the sample is a study of blood T cell repertoires in COVID-19. Overall study: Spain, Italy and the United States supplied samples that represented acute and convalescent COVID-19. Nucleic acid was either cDNA or gDNA, and it came from T cells, B-cell-depleted T cells, or PBMCs.

V was pared by 3 bases and J by 1 base, with 7 bases between. Germline CDR1 is SEHNR and CDR2 is FQNEAQ (reference sequence). The CDR3 extends over 14 amino acids. The source material was peripheral blood. This TCR was sampled from a human donor in a cohort sampled during active COVID-19. The rearrangement links TRBV7-9 to TRBJ1-5; no clear D. The CDR3 bases are TGTGCCAGCAGCTTTTCGGGAAGCAATCAGCCCCAGCATTTT. This sequence encodes CASSFSGSNQPQHF.